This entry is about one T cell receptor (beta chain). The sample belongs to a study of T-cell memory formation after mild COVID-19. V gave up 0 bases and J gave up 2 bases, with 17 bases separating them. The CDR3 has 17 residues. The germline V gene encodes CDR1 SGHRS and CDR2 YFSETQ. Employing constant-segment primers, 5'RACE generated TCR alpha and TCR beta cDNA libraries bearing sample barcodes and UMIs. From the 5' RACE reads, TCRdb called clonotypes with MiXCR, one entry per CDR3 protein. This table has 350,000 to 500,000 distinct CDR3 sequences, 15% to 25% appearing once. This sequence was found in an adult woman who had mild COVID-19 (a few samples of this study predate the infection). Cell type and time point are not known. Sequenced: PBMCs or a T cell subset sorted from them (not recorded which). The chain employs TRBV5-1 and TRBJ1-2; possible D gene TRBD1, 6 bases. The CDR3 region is CASSLVGGLRQNYGYTF. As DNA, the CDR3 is TGCGCCAGCAGCTTGGTAGGGGGTTTGAGACAGAACTATGGCTACACCTTC.